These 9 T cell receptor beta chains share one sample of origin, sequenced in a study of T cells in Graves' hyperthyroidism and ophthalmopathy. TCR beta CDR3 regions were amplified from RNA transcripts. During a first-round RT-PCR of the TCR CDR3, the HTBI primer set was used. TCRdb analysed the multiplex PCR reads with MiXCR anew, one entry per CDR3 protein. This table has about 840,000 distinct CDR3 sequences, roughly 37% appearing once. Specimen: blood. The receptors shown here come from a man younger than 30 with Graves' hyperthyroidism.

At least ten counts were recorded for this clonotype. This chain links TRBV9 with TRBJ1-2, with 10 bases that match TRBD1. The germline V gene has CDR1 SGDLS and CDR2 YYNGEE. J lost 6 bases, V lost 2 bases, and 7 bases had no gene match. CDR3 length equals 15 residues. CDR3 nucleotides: TGTGCCAGCAGCGTCTACCGGGACAGGGGTGATGGCTACACCTTC. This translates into CASSVYRDRGDGYTF. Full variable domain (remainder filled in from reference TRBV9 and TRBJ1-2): DSGVTQTPKHLITATGQRVTLRCSPRSGDLSVYWYQQSLDQGLQFLIQYYNGEERAKGNILERFSAQQFPDLHSELNLSSLELGDSALYFCASSVYRDRGDGYTFGSGTRLTVV.

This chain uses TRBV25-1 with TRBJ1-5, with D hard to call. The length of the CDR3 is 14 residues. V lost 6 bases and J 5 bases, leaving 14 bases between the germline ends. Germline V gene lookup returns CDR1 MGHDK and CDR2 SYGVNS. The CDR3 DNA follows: TGTGCCAGCAGCATAGAGCCTGAGGATCAGCCCCAGCATTTT. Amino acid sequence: CASSIEPEDQPQHF.

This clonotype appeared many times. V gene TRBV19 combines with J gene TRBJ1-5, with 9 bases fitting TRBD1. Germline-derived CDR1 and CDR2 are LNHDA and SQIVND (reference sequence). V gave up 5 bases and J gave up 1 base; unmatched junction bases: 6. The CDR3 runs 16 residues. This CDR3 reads CASSSRQGESNQPQHF. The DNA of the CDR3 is TGTGCCAGTAGTTCTCGACAGGGGGAAAGCAATCAGCCCCAGCATTTT. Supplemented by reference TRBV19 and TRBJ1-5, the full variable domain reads DGGITQSPKYLFRKEGQNVTLSCEQNLNHDAMYWYRQDPGQGLRLIYYSQIVNDFQKGDIAEGYSVSREKKESFPLTVTSAQKNPTAFYLCASSSRQGESNQPQHFGDGTRLSIL.

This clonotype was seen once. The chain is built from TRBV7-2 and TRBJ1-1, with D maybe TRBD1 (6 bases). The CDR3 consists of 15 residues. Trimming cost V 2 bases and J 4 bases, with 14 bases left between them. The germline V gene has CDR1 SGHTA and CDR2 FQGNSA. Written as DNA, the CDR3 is TGTGCCAGCAGCTTATGGGGGACAAGGAGCACTGAAGCTTTCTTT. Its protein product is CASSLWGTRSTEAFF.

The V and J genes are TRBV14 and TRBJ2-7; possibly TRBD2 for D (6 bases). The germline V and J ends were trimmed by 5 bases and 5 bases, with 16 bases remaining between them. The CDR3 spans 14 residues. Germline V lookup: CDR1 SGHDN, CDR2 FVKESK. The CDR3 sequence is CASSGSGGGNEQYF. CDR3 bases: TGTGCCAGCAGCGGCTCCGGGGGAGGTAACGAGCAGTACTTC.

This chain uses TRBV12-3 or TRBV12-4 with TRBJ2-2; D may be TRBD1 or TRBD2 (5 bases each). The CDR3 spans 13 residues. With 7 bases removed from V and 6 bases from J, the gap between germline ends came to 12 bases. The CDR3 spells CASTAGTAGELFF. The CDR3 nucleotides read TGTGCCAGCACAGCAGGGACGGCCGGGGAGCTGTTTTTT.

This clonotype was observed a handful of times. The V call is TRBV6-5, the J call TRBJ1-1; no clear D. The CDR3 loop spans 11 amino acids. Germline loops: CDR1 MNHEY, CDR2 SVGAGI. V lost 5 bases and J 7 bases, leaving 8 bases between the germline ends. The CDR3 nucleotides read TGTGCCAGCAGTGGGAGTTTTGAAGCTTTCTTT. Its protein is CASSGSFEAFF.

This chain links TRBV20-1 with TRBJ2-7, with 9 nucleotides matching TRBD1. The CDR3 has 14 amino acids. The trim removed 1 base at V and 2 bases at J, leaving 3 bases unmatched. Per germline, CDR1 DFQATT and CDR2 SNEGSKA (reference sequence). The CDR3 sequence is CSARAGTGPYEQYF. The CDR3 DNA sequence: TGCAGTGCTAGAGCCGGGACAGGGCCCTACGAGCAGTACTTC.

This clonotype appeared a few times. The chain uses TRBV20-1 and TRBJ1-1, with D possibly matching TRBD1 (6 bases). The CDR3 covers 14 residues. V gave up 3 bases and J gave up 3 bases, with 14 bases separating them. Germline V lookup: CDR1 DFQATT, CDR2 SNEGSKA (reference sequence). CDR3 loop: CSASWGPLHTEAFF. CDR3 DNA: TGCAGTGCTAGCTGGGGGCCCCTCCACACTGAAGCTTTCTTT.